This T cell receptor (beta chain) derives from a study of Graves' ophthalmopathy and Graves' hyperthyroidism. Amplifying from RNA transcripts, the study obtained TCR beta CDR3 regions. HTBI primers were employed in first-round RT-PCR, then a second-round multiplex PCR followed. TCRdb analysed the multiplex PCR reads with MiXCR anew, one entry per CDR3 protein. The data contain some 48,000 distinct CDR3 sequences, around half of them singletons. Trimming took off 5 bases at V and 4 bases at J, with 12 bases between the two ends. Germline V CDR1 and CDR2: DFQATT, SNEGSKA (reference sequence). This CDR3 spans 12 amino acids.

This chain uses TRBV20-1 with TRBJ2-7, with D possibly being TRBD2 (6 bases). This receptor was identified in an adult man with Graves' ophthalmopathy. Sample: peripheral blood. The CDR3 spells CSADRGIYEQYF. CDR3 DNA: TGCAGTGCTGACCGGGGGATATACGAGCAGTACTTC.